This TCR beta chain originates from a study of cytomegalovirus exposure and HLA in healthy donors. This CDR3 spans 19 amino acids. Germline V gene data show CDR1 as SEHNR and CDR2 as FQNEAQ (reference sequence). Trimming stripped 5 bases from V and 4 bases from J, with 27 bases between. Amplification used 60 Vbeta primers and 13 Jbeta primers. Clones were read by immunoSEQ multiplex PCR, and TCRdb kept only the in-frame ones, dropping some. The table includes about 79,000 clones, approximately 61% detected once. General observations from the study: Earlier analysis yielded a pattern in which most TCR beta V segments were productive about 90% or about 30% of the time.

A word on this clone: As yet, its antigen is unknown.

The V and J genes are TRBV7-9 and TRBJ1-5; perhaps TRBD1 as D (6 bases). This clonotype originated in a woman in her forties or fifties in good health and CMV-seropositive. The sample taken for sequencing was PBMCs. CDR3 residues: CASSPLLGGADKGNQPQHF. Written as DNA, the CDR3 is TGTGCCAGCAGCCCTCTCCTAGGGGGAGCAGATAAGGGTAATCAGCCCCAGCATTTT.